This T cell receptor (beta chain) was identified in a study of vaccination and CD4 T cells after COVID-19. Looking at the study overall: Typically, post-vaccine samples were obtained a median approximately 72 days after dose two, within a range of 14 to 241. In the control cultures, a CEFX pool, an HIV-1 Nef pool, or no peptide was supplied. Overlapping spike peptides of SARS-CoV-2, HCoV-NL63, HCoV-OC43 and HCoV-229E were used, and cells were stimulated with them.

Treatment here: roughly 11-day PBMC culture with coronavirus spike peptide pools or control peptides (ViraFEST assay). Positivity by PCR occurred from March to December 2020, a period that predated US Alpha, Beta and Delta variants. With respect to this clonotype: Its matching antigen is unknown.

Sequencing of cultured CD4+ T cell DNA used the Oncomine TCR Beta short-read assay. TCRdb reanalysed the PCR reads using MiXCR and keeps one entry per CDR3 protein. The data contain approximately 7,400 distinct CDR3 sequences, approximately 73% of them seen just once; the ten biggest clones take up 16%. The sequencing input was CD4+ T cells from blood, cultured in vitro. The receptor was isolated from a human donor who had recovered from COVID-19.

DNA of the CDR3: TGCGCCAGCAGCCAAGATCGGGCGGGGGTTGATTCACCCCTCCACTTT. This encodes CASSQDRAGVDSPLHF. The gene calls are TRBV4-3 and TRBJ1-6; possibly TRBD1 for D (5 bases). The CDR3 is made up of 16 amino acids. V gave up 0 bases and J gave up 8 bases, with 14 bases separating them. Germline CDR1 is LGHNA and CDR2 is YSLEER.